A selection of T cell receptor beta chains follows, all from one sample in a study of T cell repertoires in cytomegalovirus infection. A single record per CDR3 protein comes from TCRdb applying MiXCR to the reads. The sample carries approximately 730,000 distinct CDR3 sequences, around 32% recorded once. No antigens are known for them. This material consisted of cultured PBMCs, taken from culture after CMV antigen stimulation. These receptors were collected from a human donor in good health (CMV status not recorded). Some clones in this sample may be carry-over from other donors' samples. Both conserved end residues are part of each CDR3. The order of the fields is V gene, D gene, J gene, clone size, CDR3 protein, CDR3 DNA. A D gene is named only where the DNA matches it firmly. Expanded clones are given a class, and other clones once, few, many or no size at all.

>TRBV20-1|-|TRBJ1-4|-
CSARGPRGSSGPRTNEKLFF
TGCAGTGCTAGAGGGCCCCGGGGGTCCTCCGGACCAAGGACTAATGAAAAACTGTTTTTT
>TRBV18|-|TRBJ2-1|-
CASSPDGVEQFF
TGTGCCAGCTCACCCGACGGAGTTGAGCAGTTCTTC
>TRBV6-1|-|TRBJ2-1|-
CASSTVKVLDNEQFF
TGTGCCAGCAGTACCGTCAAAGTTTTAGACAATGAGCAGTTCTTC
>TRBV20-1|TRBD1|TRBJ1-1|-
CSAKEGAETEAFF
TGCAGTGCTAAGGAGGGGGCTGAAACTGAAGCTTTCTTT
>TRBV20-1|-|TRBJ2-3|-
CSATGAGDTQYF
TGCAGTGCTACCGGGGCAGGGGATACGCAGTATTTT
>TRBV20-1|-|TRBJ2-5|-
CSVVGGAQETQYF
TGCAGTGTGGTGGGCGGGGCTCAAGAGACCCAGTACTTC
>TRBV6-1|-|TRBJ1-4|few
CASSDGEKLFF
TGTGCCAGCAGTGACGGTGAAAAACTGTTTTTT
>TRBV7-2|TRBD2|TRBJ2-2|-
CASTKLLQRGGGELFF
TGTGCCAGCACCAAGCTTCTCCAGCGGGGGGGCGGGGAGCTGTTTTTT
>TRBV5-4|-|TRBJ2-7|-
CASSLAEEGSSEQYF
TGTGCCAGCAGCTTGGCCGAGGAGGGCTCGTCCGAGCAGTACTTC
>TRBV5-4|TRBD2|TRBJ2-5|-
CASSPRSSGVGTQYF
TGTGCCAGCAGCCCACGGTCTAGCGGGGTAGGGACCCAGTACTTC
>TRBV4-1|-|TRBJ1-5|-
CASSQDSGGSQPQHF
TGCGCCAGCAGCCAAGATTCGGGGGGAAGTCAGCCCCAGCATTTT
>TRBV6-6|TRBD2|TRBJ2-7|few
CASSTLAGGPSYEQYF
TGTGCCAGCAGTACCCTAGCGGGAGGGCCCTCGTACGAGCAGTACTTC
>TRBV6-2/TRBV6-3|TRBD2|TRBJ2-3|-
CASTAGLDTQYF
TGTGCCAGCACAGCGGGATTAGATACGCAGTATTTT
>TRBV7-8|-|TRBJ1-5|-
CASSLRWQGGQPQHF
TGTGCCAGCAGCTTACGGTGGCAGGGTGGTCAGCCCCAGCATTTT
>TRBV12-3/TRBV12-4|-|TRBJ1-4|few
CASSKNRAGEKLFF
TGTGCCAGCAGTAAAAACAGGGCCGGGGAAAAACTGTTTTTT
>TRBV7-2|-|TRBJ2-5|-
CASSSGSQETQYF
TGTGCCAGCTCATCAGGGAGCCAAGAGACCCAGTACTTC